This T cell receptor (beta chain) comes out of a study of shared clonotypes between healthy human individuals. Study results and limitations: The study found lower generation probabilities in non-shared clonotypes than in those shared by all four donors. Approximately 4.6% of naive CD4 clonotypes were shared across a handful of donors.

Ends included, the CDR3 has 12 residues. Germline CDR1 SGHRS, CDR2 YFSETQ. There were no recent acute infections or vaccinations among the donors, who were healthy HIV-negative adults. At deep level, the assay was performed. TCRdb keeps only in-frame clones here, not all; method: immunoSEQ multiplex PCR. The sample has about 2.3 million clones; around 92% are singletons. This clone was counted once. Its specificity is not known. No DNA is shown, since the ends of the CDR3 on it are uncertain; the CDR3 is the one TCRdb lists. Input material: naive CD4+ T cells from PBMCs. Described subset: CD45RA+ positively selected. The source of this sequence is a man between 18 and 29 years old in good health. Some clones in this sample may be carry-over from other donors' samples. The chain carries TRBV5-1 and TRBJ2-7; the table gives TRBD2 as D, unverified against the DNA. The CDR3 reads CASSWGSGSVYF.